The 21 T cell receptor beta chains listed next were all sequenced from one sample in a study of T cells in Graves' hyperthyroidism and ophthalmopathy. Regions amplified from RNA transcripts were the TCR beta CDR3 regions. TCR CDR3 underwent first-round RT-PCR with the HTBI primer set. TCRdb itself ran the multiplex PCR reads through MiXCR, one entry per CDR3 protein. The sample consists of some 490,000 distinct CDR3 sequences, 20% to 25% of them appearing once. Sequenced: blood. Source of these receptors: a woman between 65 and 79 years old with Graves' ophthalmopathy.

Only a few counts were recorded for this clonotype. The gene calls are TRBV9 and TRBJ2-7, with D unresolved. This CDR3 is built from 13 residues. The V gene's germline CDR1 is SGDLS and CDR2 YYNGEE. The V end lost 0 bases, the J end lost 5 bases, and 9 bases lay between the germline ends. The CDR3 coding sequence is TGTGCCAGCAGCGTAGCAGATGTCAACGAGCAGTACTTC. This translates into CASSVADVNEQYF.

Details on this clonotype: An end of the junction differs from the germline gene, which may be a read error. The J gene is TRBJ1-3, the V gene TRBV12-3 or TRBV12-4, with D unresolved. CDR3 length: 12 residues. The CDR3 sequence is CASTQSENTIYF. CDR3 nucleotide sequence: TGTGCCAGCACCCAGTCTGAAAACACCATATATTTT.

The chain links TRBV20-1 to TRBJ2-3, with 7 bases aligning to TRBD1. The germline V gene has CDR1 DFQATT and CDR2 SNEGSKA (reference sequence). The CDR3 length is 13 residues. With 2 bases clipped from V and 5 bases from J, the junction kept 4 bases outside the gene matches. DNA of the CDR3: TGCAGTGCTAGAAAGACAGGGTTAGATACGCAGTATTTT. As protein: CSARKTGLDTQYF.

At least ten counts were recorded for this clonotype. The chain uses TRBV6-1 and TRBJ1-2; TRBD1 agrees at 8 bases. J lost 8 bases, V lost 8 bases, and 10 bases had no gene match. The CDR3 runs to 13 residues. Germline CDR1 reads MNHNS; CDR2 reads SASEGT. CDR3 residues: CASGIYRGKGYTF. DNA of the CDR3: TGTGCCAGCGGGATTTACAGGGGGAAGGGCTACACCTTC.

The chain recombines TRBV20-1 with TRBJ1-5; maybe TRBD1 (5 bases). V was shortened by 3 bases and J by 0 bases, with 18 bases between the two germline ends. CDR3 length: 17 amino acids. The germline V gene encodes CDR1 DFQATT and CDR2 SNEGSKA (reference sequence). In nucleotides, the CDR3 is TGCAGTGCTAGGGGGAGGGGCAGTATTCGTAGCAATCAGCCCCAGCATTTT. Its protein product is CSARGRGSIRSNQPQHF.

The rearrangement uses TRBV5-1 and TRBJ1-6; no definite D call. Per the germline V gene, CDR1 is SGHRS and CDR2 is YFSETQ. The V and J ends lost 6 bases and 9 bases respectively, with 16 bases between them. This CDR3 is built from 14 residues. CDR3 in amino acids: CASNFETGTSPLHF. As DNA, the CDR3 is TGCGCCAGCAACTTTGAGACCGGCACTTCACCCCTCCACTTT. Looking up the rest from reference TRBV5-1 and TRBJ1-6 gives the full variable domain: KAGVTQTPRYLIKTRGQQVTLSCSPISGHRSVSWYQQTPGQGLQFLFEYFSETQRNKGNFPGRFSGRQFSNSRSEMNVSTLELGDSALYLCASNFETGTSPLHFGNGTRLTVT.

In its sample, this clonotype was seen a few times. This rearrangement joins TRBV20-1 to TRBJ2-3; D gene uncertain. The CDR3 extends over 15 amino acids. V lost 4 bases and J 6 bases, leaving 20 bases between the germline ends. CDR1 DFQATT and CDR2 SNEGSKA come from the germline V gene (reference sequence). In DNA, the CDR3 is TGCAGTGCTATACCGCAGCGTTCAATTCCCGATACGCAGTATTTT. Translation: CSAIPQRSIPDTQYF.

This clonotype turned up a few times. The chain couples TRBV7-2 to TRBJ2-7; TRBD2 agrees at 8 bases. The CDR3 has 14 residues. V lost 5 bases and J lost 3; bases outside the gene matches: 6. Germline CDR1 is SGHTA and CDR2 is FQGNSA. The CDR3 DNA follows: TGTGCCAGCAGCCCCGTAGCGGGAAGCTACGAGCAGTACTTC. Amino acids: CASSPVAGSYEQYF.

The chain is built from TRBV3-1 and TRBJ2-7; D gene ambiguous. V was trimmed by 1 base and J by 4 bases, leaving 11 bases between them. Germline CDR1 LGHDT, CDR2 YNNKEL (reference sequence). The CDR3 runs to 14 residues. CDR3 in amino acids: CASSQVRRKYEQYF. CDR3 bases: TGTGCCAGCAGCCAAGTACGACGTAAATACGAGCAGTACTTC.

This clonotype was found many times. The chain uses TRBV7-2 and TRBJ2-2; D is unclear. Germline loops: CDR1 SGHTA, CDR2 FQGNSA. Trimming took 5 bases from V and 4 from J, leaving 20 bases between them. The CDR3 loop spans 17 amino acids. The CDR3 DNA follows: TGTGCCAGCAGCCCGTCAGCTGGGCTAGGCGGCACCGGGGAGCTGTTTTTT. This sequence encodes CASSPSAGLGGTGELFF.

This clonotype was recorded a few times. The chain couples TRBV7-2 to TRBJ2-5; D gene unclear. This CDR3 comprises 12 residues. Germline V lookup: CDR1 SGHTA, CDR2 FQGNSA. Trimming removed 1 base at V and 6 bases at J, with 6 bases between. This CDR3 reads CASSLGEQTQYF. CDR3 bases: TGTGCCAGCAGCTTAGGTGAACAGACCCAGTACTTC.

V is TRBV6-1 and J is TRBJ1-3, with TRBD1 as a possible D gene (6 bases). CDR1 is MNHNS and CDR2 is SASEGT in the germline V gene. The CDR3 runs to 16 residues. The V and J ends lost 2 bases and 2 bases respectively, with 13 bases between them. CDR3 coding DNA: TGTGCCAGCAGTGAACGCGGGGGCAGGGCTGGAAACACCATATATTTT. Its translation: CASSERGGRAGNTIYF.

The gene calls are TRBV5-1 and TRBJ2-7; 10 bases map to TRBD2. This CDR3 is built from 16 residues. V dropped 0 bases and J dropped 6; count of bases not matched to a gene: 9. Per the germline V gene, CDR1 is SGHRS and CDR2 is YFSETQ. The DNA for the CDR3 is TGCGCCAGCAGCTTGGAGCCAGCGGGAGGGTTCCGCGAGCAGTACTTC. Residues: CASSLEPAGGFREQYF.

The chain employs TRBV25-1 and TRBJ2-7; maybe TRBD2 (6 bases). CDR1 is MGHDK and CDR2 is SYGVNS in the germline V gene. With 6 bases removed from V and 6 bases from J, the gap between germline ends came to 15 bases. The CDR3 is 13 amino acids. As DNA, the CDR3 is TGTGCCAGCAGCAACTTGGGGGGACGCGAGCAGTACTTC. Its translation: CASSNLGGREQYF.

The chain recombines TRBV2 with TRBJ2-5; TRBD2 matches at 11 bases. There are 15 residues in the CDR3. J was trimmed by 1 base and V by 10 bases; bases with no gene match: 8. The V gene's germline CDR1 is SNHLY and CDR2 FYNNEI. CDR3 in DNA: TGTGCCAACAGCCTGGGACTAGCGGCCCAAGAGACCCAGTACTTC. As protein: CANSLGLAAQETQYF.

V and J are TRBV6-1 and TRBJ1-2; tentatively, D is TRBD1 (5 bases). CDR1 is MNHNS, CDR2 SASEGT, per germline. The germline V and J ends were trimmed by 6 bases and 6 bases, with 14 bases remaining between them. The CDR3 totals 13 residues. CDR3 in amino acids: CASSPTQGHGYTF. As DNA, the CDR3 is TGTGCCAGCAGCCCGACTCAGGGCCATGGCTACACCTTC.

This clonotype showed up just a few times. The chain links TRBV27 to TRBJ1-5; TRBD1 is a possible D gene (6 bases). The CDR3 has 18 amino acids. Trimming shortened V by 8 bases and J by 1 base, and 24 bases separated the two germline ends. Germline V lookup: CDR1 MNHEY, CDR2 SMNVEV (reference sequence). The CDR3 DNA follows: TGTGCCAGCCTACAAGGTCGGGACACTCATCCAAGCAATCAGCCCCAGCATTTT. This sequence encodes CASLQGRDTHPSNQPQHF.

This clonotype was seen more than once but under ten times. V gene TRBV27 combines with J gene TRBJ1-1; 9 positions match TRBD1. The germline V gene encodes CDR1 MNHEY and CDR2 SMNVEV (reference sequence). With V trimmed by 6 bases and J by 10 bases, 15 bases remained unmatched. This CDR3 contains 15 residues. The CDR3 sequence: CASRPIDLKTGGAFF. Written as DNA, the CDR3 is TGTGCCAGCAGGCCCATTGATTTAAAGACAGGGGGAGCTTTCTTT.

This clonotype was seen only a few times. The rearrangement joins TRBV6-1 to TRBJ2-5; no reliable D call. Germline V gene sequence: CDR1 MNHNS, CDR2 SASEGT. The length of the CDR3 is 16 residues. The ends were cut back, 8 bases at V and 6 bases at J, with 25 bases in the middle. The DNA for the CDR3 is TGTGCCAGCCCGAAGGGTCTTAATCTCCTTAAGAAGACCCAGTACTTC. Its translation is CASPKGLNLLKKTQYF.

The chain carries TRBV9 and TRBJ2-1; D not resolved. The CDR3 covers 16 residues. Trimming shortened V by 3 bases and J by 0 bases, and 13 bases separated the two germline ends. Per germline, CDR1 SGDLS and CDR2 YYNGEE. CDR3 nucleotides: TGTGCCAGCAGCGCACGGAGCTTTAGCTCCTACAATGAGCAGTTCTTC. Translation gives CASSARSFSSYNEQFF. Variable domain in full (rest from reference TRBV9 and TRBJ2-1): DSGVTQTPKHLITATGQRVTLRCSPRSGDLSVYWYQQSLDQGLQFLIQYYNGEERAKGNILERFSAQQFPDLHSELNLSSLELGDSALYFCASSARSFSSYNEQFFGPGTRLTVL.

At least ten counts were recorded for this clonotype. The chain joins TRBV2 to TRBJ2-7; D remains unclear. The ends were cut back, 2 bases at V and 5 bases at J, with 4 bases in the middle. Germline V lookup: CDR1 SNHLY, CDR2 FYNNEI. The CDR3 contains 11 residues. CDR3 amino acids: CASSETHEQYF. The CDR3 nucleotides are TGTGCCAGCAGTGAAACCCACGAGCAGTACTTC.